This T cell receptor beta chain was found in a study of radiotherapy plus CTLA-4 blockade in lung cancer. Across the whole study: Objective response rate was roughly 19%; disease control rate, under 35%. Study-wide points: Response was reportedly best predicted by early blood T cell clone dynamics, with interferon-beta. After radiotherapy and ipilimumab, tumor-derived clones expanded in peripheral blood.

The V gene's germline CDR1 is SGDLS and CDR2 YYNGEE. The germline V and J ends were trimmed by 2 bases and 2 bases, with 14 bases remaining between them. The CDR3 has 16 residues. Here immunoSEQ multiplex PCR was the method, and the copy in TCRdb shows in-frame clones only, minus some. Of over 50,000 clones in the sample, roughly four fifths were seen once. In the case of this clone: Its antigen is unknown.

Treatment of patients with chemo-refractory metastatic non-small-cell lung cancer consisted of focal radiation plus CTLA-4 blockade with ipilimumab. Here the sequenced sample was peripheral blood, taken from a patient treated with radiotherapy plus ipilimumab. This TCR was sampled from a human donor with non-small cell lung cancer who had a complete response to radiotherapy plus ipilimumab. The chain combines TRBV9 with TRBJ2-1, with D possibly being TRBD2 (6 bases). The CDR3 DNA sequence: TGTGCCAGCAGCGTTGAACCCGGGACTCCCTACAATGAGCAGTTCTTC. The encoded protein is CASSVEPGTPYNEQFF.